This TCR beta chain stems from a study of T-cell memory formation after mild COVID-19. As to this clonotype: As yet, its antigen is unknown.

Study results and caveats: Day 15 to 85 contracting clones showed balanced CD4/CD8; later expanders leaned CD4+.

Germline values: CDR1 SGHNT, CDR2 YYREEE (reference sequence). The CDR3 is made up of 15 amino acids. With V trimmed by 4 bases and J by 6 bases, 8 bases remained unmatched. TCRdb processed the 5' RACE reads anew with MiXCR; each CDR3 protein has one entry. The sample shows about 280,000 distinct CDR3 sequences, under 8.5% of them seen only once. Sample: PBMCs or a T cell subset sorted from them (not recorded which). The sequence was collected from a man aged 18 to 35 who had mild COVID-19 (a few samples of this study predate the infection). Cell type and time point are not known. The rearrangement joins TRBV5-4 to TRBJ2-2; 8 positions agree with TRBD2. The CDR3 DNA reads as TGTGCCAGCAGCCCAGTAGCGGGGTCGGCCGGGGAGCTGTTTTTT. Residues: CASSPVAGSAGELFF. Supplemented by reference TRBV5-4 and TRBJ2-2, the full variable domain reads ETGVTQSPTHLIKTRGQQVTLRCSSQSGHNTVSWYQQALGQGPQFIFQYYREEENGRGNFPPRFSGLQFPNYSSELNVNALELDDSALYLCASSPVAGSAGELFFGEGSRLTVL.